The entry below gives a single T cell receptor beta chain sequence along with its context. Its specificity is not known. The data were taken from a study of Graves' ophthalmopathy and Graves' hyperthyroidism. Overall study findings and caveats: Blood was where most expanded thyroid clonotypes above 0.001 frequency also turned up.

Amplification of TCR beta CDR3 regions used RNA transcripts. RT-PCR in the first round used HTBI primers; a second-round multiplex PCR followed. TCRdb recomputed calls from the multiplex PCR reads with MiXCR, one row per CDR3 protein. The sample has some 1.1 million distinct CDR3 sequences; about 35% are singletons. From germline, CDR1 is SNHLY and CDR2 FYNNEI. The V segment lost 8 bases and the J segment 1 base; nucleotides outside the gene matches: 12. The CDR3 spans 16 residues. The sequence came from an adult man with Graves' hyperthyroidism. The chain uses TRBV2 and TRBJ1-1, with 8 bases that match TRBD1. The source material was peripheral blood or thyroid tissue (not recorded which). CDR3: CASLEDRAFRNTEAFF. The CDR3 coding sequence is TGTGCCAGCTTAGAGGACAGGGCCTTTAGGAACACTGAAGCTTTCTTT. The variable domain in full, with the rest retrieved from reference TRBV2 and TRBJ1-1, is EPEVTQTPSHQVTQMGQEVILRCVPISNHLYFYWYRQILGQKVEFLVSFYNNEISEKSEIFDDQFSVERPDGSNFTLKIRSTKLEDSAMYFCASLEDRAFRNTEAFFGQGTRLTVV.